Listed here are 8 T cell receptor beta chains from one sample, sequenced in a study of T cell repertoires in cytomegalovirus infection. TCRdb reprocessed the reads via MiXCR and lists one record per CDR3 protein. The data show hundreds of thousands of distinct CDR3 sequences, 9% to 9.5% seen once. The sample consisted of PBMCs. The receptors were sampled from a human donor in good health (CMV status not recorded). Some clones in this sample may be carry-over from other donors' samples.

V and J are TRBV11-2 and TRBJ2-5; tentative D call: TRBD2 (6 bases). The CDR3 has 15 amino acids. The ends were cut back, 4 bases at V and 0 bases at J, with 12 bases in the middle. Germline V gene sequence: CDR1 SGHAT, CDR2 FQNNGV. CDR3 nucleotide sequence: TGTGCCAGCAGCTCTCTTCTAGCGCACCAAGAGACCCAGTACTTC. As protein: CASSSLLAHQETQYF. Together with reference TRBV11-2 and TRBJ2-5, the CDR3 gives the full variable domain: EAGVAQSPRYKIIEKRQSVAFWCNPISGHATLYWYQQILGQGPKLLIQFQNNGVVDDSQLPKDRFSAERLKGVDSTLKIQPAKLEDSAVYLCASSSLLAHQETQYFGPGTRLLVL.

V gene TRBV7-6 combines with J gene TRBJ2-7; a weak D match, TRBD2 (6 bases). The V gene's germline CDR1 is SGHVS and CDR2 FNYEAQ. The V and J ends lost 2 bases and 6 bases respectively, with 17 bases between them. This CDR3 comprises 15 residues. CDR3 DNA: TGTGCCAGCAGCTTACCGCCCGGGGGAAACTCCGAGCAGTACTTC. Translated: CASSLPPGGNSEQYF.

This clonotype was counted at least ten times. This chain joins TRBV12-3 or TRBV12-4 and TRBJ1-5; D is uncertain. Between the trimmed V and J ends, which lost 3 bases and 5 bases, there was a span of 8 bases. This CDR3 spans 13 amino acids. CDR3 coding DNA: TGTGCCAGCAGTTTTGAGTCGGATCAGCCCCAGCATTTT. Amino acids: CASSFESDQPQHF.

This clonotype was seen at least ten times. J is TRBJ2-1 and V is TRBV28; D is possibly TRBD2 (5 bases). The CDR3 runs 15 residues. The V end was cut by 6 bases, the J end by 4 bases, with 16 bases between. The V gene's germline CDR1 is MDHEN and CDR2 SYDVKM. Written as DNA, the CDR3 is TGTGCCAGCAGAGAGCCGGGAACCCGATACAATGAGCAGTTCTTC. It yields the protein CASREPGTRYNEQFF.

This clonotype was detected a few times. This sequence joins TRBV7-2 and TRBJ2-7, with 7 nucleotides matching TRBD2. The germline CDR1 and CDR2 sequences are SGHTA and FQGNSA. The CDR3 has 13 amino acids. V shed 0 bases, J shed 6 bases, and the junction held 2 bases outside the gene matches. CDR3 nucleotide sequence: TGTGCCAGCAGCTTAGCCAGGGAGGGCGAGCAGTACTTC. Translated: CASSLAREGEQYF.

V and J are TRBV19 and TRBJ2-7, with 7 positions matching TRBD2. Germline V lookup: CDR1 LNHDA, CDR2 SQIVND (reference sequence). The CDR3 covers 13 residues. Trimming removed 5 bases from V and 3 bases from J; junction bases left unmatched: 4. CDR3: CASSPGTNYEQYF. The CDR3 region has the DNA TGTGCCAGTAGTCCAGGGACTAACTACGAGCAGTACTTC.

This clonotype has at least ten counts. V gene TRBV7-6 combines with J gene TRBJ1-5, with a weak D call TRBD1 (5 bases). The germline V and J ends were trimmed by 2 bases and 4 bases, with 12 bases remaining between them. Germline lookup yields CDR1 SGHVS and CDR2 FNYEAQ. The CDR3 consists of 15 residues. The CDR3 DNA reads as TGTGCCAGCAGCTTACGGCAGGGCCCTAATCAGCCCCAGCATTTT. Protein: CASSLRQGPNQPQHF.

There are many counts of this clonotype. This chain joins TRBV7-2 and TRBJ2-1, with 12 bases lining up with TRBD2. The J segment lost 3 bases and the V segment lost 1 base, leaving 4 bases of the junction unmatched. Germline V gives CDR1 SGHTA, CDR2 FQGNSA. This CDR3 region has 17 residues. The CDR3 bases are TGTGCCAGCAGCTTAGGGACTAGCGGGAACTTCTACAATGAGCAGTTCTTC. It encodes CASSLGTSGNFYNEQFF.